A single sample is the source of the 23 T cell receptor beta chains below, sequenced in a study of T cells in Graves' hyperthyroidism and ophthalmopathy. What was amplified from RNA transcripts were TCR beta CDR3 regions. First-round RT-PCR with HTBI primers amplified the TCR CDR3 region. TCRdb reprocessed the multiplex PCR reads via MiXCR and lists one record per CDR3 protein. The sample contains about 96,000 distinct CDR3 sequences, over 50% of which appear only once. The source material was blood. These receptors came from a middle-aged woman with Graves' hyperthyroidism.

The chain links TRBV7-2 to TRBJ1-1; the D gene is possibly TRBD1 (5 bases). The CDR3 is 14 amino acids. Per germline, CDR1 SGHTA and CDR2 FQGNSA. Trimming left V 5 bases short and J 4 bases short, with 14 bases between. CDR3 DNA sequence: TGTGCCAGCAGCCGGACGTGGGGGACCACTGAAGCTTTCTTT. It is translated as CASSRTWGTTEAFF.

This chain joins TRBV12-3 or TRBV12-4 and TRBJ1-5; no firm D call. The V end was cut by 4 bases, the J end by 5 bases, with 9 bases between. The CDR3 is made up of 13 amino acids. The CDR3 DNA is TGTGCCAGCAGTTATGGTCGAGATCAGCCCCAGCATTTT. It translates to CASSYGRDQPQHF.

The chain carries TRBV29-1 and TRBJ1-2; possible D gene TRBD1, 6 bases. The V gene lost 2 bases and the J gene lost 10 bases, with 14 bases spanning the gap. CDR3 length: 12 residues. Germline lookup yields CDR1 SQVTM and CDR2 ANQGSEA. CDR3 DNA sequence: TGCAGCGTTGAAATACAGGGCTTCGACTACACCTTC. Translated: CSVEIQGFDYTF. The full variable domain, with the rest looked up from reference TRBV29-1 and TRBJ1-2, is SAVISQKPSRDICQRGTSLTIQCQVDSQVTMMFWYRQQPGQSLTLIATANQGSEATYESGFVIDKFPISRPNLTFSTLTVSNMSPEDSSIYLCSVEIQGFDYTFGSGTRLTVV.

This clonotype occurred once. This chain connects TRBV12-3 or TRBV12-4 to TRBJ1-1; no clear D gene. With 2 bases removed from V and 4 bases from J, the gap between germline ends came to 11 bases. CDR3 length: 14 amino acids. The CDR3 sequence: CASSLYAGVTEAFF. The CDR3 bases are TGTGCCAGCAGTTTATATGCCGGGGTCACTGAAGCTTTCTTT.

V gene TRBV2 combines with J gene TRBJ2-2; the D gene is possibly TRBD2 (5 bases). The CDR3 runs to 16 residues. Germline V CDR1 and CDR2: SNHLY, FYNNEI. The germline V and J ends were trimmed by 2 bases and 5 bases, with 15 bases remaining between them. CDR3 protein: CASSEIREGGTGELFF. The CDR3 region has the DNA TGTGCCAGCAGTGAAATTCGAGAGGGTGGTACCGGGGAGCTGTTTTTT.

In its sample, this clonotype was seen many times. This chain connects TRBV4-1 to TRBJ2-7; no firm D call. The germline V gene has CDR1 MGHRA and CDR2 YSYEKL. V lost 0 bases to trimming and J lost 1 base, with 10 bases between them. The CDR3 length is 15 residues. For the CDR3, the DNA is TGCGCCAGCAGCCAAGAAAGGCTTGGTTCCTACGAGCAGTACTTC. The encoded protein is CASSQERLGSYEQYF.

V usage is TRBV29-1 and J usage is TRBJ1-1, with D possibly matching TRBD1 (6 bases). The germline V gene encodes CDR1 SQVTM and CDR2 ANQGSEA. V lost 6 bases, J lost 0 bases, and 11 bases lay in between. The CDR3 totals 13 residues. In DNA, the CDR3 is TGCAGCGTAGGAACAGGGCTGAACACTGAAGCTTTCTTT. Translating gives CSVGTGLNTEAFF.

The sample holds many counts of this clonotype. J is TRBJ2-7 and V is TRBV4-1, with 7 bases identical to TRBD2. The germline gives CDR1 MGHRA, CDR2 YSYEKL. V shed 0 bases, J shed 2 bases, and the junction held 4 bases outside the gene matches. This CDR3 comprises 15 residues. The CDR3 protein is CASSQEASGAYEQYF. CDR3 sequence (DNA): TGCGCCAGCAGCCAAGAGGCTAGCGGCGCCTACGAGCAGTACTTC.

The chain links TRBV10-2 to TRBJ1-2; the D is unclear. V lost 11 bases and J lost 4, with 8 bases in between. This CDR3 comprises 10 residues. Looked up from germline, CDR1 is WSHSY and CDR2 is SAAADI. The CDR3 loop reads CAVRSYGYTF. Written as DNA, the CDR3 is TGCGCCGTCCGGTCCTATGGCTACACCTTC.

The table lists this clonotype with a few counts. The chain has TRBV5-1 and TRBJ1-5, with D maybe TRBD1 (5 bases). CDR1 SGHRS and CDR2 YFSETQ come from the germline V gene. This CDR3 contains 10 residues. Trimming removed 5 bases from V and 11 bases from J, with 8 bases in between. CDR3 amino acids: CASRWTTQHF. As DNA, the CDR3 is TGCGCCAGCAGGTGGACAACCCAGCATTTT.

The CDR3 sequence: CASHGDRTLDGYTF. In DNA form, the CDR3 reads TGTGCCAGCCATGGGGACAGGACGCTCGATGGCTACACCTTC. The V gene is TRBV25-1, the J gene TRBJ1-2; 8 nucleotides match TRBD1. Per germline, CDR1 MGHDK and CDR2 SYGVNS. The trim removed 8 bases at V and 6 bases at J, leaving 11 bases unmatched. This CDR3 comprises 14 residues.

This clonotype has only a few counts. The chain employs TRBV7-2 and TRBJ1-5; D not certain. The CDR3 extends over 9 amino acids. Trimming took 6 bases from V and 12 from J, leaving 6 bases between them. Germline V gives CDR1 SGHTA, CDR2 FQGNSA. The CDR3 is CASSFNQHF. DNA of the CDR3: TGTGCCAGCAGTTTTAACCAGCATTTT.

In this sample, this clonotype turned up a few times. This chain connects TRBV20-1 to TRBJ2-5; the match to TRBD1 covers 7 bases. The CDR3 runs 12 residues. In germline, CDR1 is DFQATT, CDR2 SNEGSKA (reference sequence). The CDR3 is CRGRTGLETQYF. The CDR3 DNA reads as TGCAGGGGACGGACAGGTCTGGAGACCCAGTACTTC.

In the case of this clonotype: This CDR3 is missing its conserved last phenylalanine or tryptophan, likely due to a read error. The chain joins TRBV7-2 to TRBJ1-1; D is ambiguous. V dropped 5 bases and J dropped 4 bases, with 17 bases sitting between them. There are 15 residues in the CDR3. The V gene's germline CDR1 is SGHTA and CDR2 FQGNSA. For the CDR3, the DNA is TGTGCCAGCAGCCCCCCACGGGCAGTTACCACTGAAGCTTTCTCT. It encodes CASSPPRAVTTEAFS.

The sample holds one count of this clonotype. At one boundary the junction diverges from the germline segment, which might be a read error. CDR3 coding DNA: TGTGCCAGCAGTTGGAGTTCGGGACAGGGGTATGAAAAACTGTTTTTT. Encoded protein: CASSWSSGQGYEKLFF. V is TRBV10-3 and J is TRBJ1-4, with 10 bases matching TRBD1. The germline CDR1 and CDR2 sequences are ENHRY and SYGVKD. The CDR3 sequence is 16 residues long.

The chain employs TRBV7-9 and TRBJ2-3, with D perhaps TRBD1 (6 bases). CDR1 is SEHNR, CDR2 FQNEAQ, per germline (reference sequence). V lost 0 bases, J lost 0 bases, and 10 bases lay in between. This CDR3 is built from 16 residues. CDR3 sequence: CASSLASTGSTDTQYF. The CDR3 nucleotides are TGTGCCAGCAGCTTAGCCAGTACAGGGAGCACAGATACGCAGTATTTT.

V usage is TRBV20-1 and J usage is TRBJ2-2; 13 nucleotides match TRBD2. Germline CDR1 reads DFQATT; CDR2 reads SNEGSKA (reference sequence). The V and J ends lost 1 base and 7 bases, in that order; junction bases with no gene match: 9. The CDR3 loop spans 17 amino acids. CDR3 loop: CSARALGLAGVGGELFF. The DNA of the CDR3 is TGCAGTGCTAGAGCCCTCGGACTAGCGGGAGTCGGCGGGGAGCTGTTTTTT.

On this clonotype itself: A much bigger clone sits one base away, suggesting this may be a read error. The genes are TRBV20-1 and TRBJ1-1; perhaps TRBD1 as D (6 bases). This CDR3 is built from 14 residues. V lost 2 bases, J lost 1 base, and 11 bases lay in between. CDR1 is DFQATT, CDR2 SNEGSKA, per germline (reference sequence). The CDR3 reads CSARQGSRNTEAFF. DNA for the CDR3: TGCAGTGCTAGACAGGGGTCAAGGAACACTGAAGCTTTCTTT.

The chain combines TRBV20-1 with TRBJ1-2, with 10 bases aligning to TRBD1. In germline, CDR1 is DFQATT, CDR2 SNEGSKA (reference sequence). This CDR3 is 15 amino acids long. Trimming took 6 bases from V and 4 from J; bases not matched to a gene: 11. The DNA for the CDR3 is TGCAGTGCCATCACCCCGGACAGGGGGAGCTATGGCTACACCTTC. Protein: CSAITPDRGSYGYTF.

The chain has TRBV13 and TRBJ2-5; no clear D gene. The CDR3 spans 13 residues. The germline V and J ends were trimmed by 3 bases and 2 bases, with 7 bases remaining between them. The germline V gene encodes CDR1 PRHDT and CDR2 FYEKMQ (reference sequence). The CDR3 sequence: CASSLRPQETQYF. The CDR3 DNA is TGTGCCAGCAGCTTGCGCCCTCAAGAGACCCAGTACTTC.

V gene TRBV2 combines with J gene TRBJ1-4; possibly TRBD1 for D (5 bases). This CDR3 is built from 12 residues. CDR1 and CDR2 from the germline V gene are SNHLY and FYNNEI. V shed 5 bases and J shed 7 bases, with 8 bases lying between them. The CDR3 DNA reads as TGTGCCAGCAGTTCAGGGAGTGAAAAACTGTTTTTT. Amino acid sequence: CASSSGSEKLFF.

This clonotype is medium-sized in the sample. The chain is built from TRBV2 and TRBJ2-7; TRBD2 agrees at 9 bases. V was clipped by 7 bases and J by 5 bases; unmatched bases: 6. CDR1 and CDR2 from the germline V gene are SNHLY and FYNNEI. The CDR3 extends over 13 amino acids. CDR3: CASIGSGRNEQYF. CDR3 bases: TGTGCCAGCATAGGTAGCGGGAGAAACGAGCAGTACTTC. Using reference TRBV2 and TRBJ2-7 for the parts outside the CDR3, the full variable domain is EPEVTQTPSHQVTQMGQEVILRCVPISNHLYFYWYRQILGQKVEFLVSFYNNEISEKSEIFDDQFSVERPDGSNFTLKIRSTKLEDSAMYFCASIGSGRNEQYFGPGTRLTVT.

This clonotype has a count of ten or more. V and J are TRBV7-7 and TRBJ1-5; D gene ambiguous. V gave up 6 bases and J gave up 0 bases, with 27 bases separating them. Germline CDR1 reads SSHAT; CDR2 reads FNYEAQ (reference sequence). This CDR3 is 20 amino acids long. This chain's CDR3 is CASRPSHAGRITYSNQPQHF. CDR3 nucleotides: TGTGCCAGCAGACCCTCCCACGCAGGCCGCATTACCTATAGCAATCAGCCCCAGCATTTT.